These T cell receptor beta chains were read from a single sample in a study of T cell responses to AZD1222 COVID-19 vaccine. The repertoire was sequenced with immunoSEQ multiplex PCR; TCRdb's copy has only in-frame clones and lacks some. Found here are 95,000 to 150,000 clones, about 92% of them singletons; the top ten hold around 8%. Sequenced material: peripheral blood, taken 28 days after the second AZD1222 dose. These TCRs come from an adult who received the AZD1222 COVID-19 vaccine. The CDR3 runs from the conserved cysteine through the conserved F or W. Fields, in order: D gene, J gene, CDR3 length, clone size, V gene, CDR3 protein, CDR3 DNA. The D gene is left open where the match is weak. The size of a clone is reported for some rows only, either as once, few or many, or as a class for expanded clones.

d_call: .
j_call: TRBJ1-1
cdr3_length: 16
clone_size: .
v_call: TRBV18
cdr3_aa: CASSPPPGWVNTEAFF
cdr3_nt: TGTGCCAGCTCACCACCTCCAGGGTGGGTGAACACTGAAGCTTTCTTT

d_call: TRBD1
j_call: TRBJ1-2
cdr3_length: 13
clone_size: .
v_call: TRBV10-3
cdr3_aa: CAIGQGKTYGYTF
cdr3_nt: TGTGCCATCGGACAGGGCAAAACTTATGGCTACACCTTC

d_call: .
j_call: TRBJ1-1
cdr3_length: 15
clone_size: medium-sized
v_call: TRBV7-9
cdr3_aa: CASSSEGRGSTEAFF
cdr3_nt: TGTGCCAGCAGCTCAGAGGGGAGGGGGTCCACTGAAGCTTTCTTT

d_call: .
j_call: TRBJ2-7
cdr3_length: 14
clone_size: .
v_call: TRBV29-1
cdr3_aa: CSVEDRKGSYEQYF
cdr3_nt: TGCAGCGTTGAAGATCGTAAGGGCTCCTACGAGCAGTACTTC

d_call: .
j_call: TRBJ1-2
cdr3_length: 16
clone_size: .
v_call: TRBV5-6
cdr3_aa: CASSPDRNRLLYGYTF
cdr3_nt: TGTGCCAGCAGTCCTGACAGAAACCGGCTACTCTATGGCTACACCTTC

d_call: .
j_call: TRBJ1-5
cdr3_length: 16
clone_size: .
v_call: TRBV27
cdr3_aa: CASSPVSGASNQPQHF
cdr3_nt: TGTGCCAGCAGCCCGGTGTCAGGGGCGAGCAATCAGCCCCAGCATTTT

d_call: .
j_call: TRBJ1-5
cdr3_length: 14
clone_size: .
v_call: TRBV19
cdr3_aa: CASSIGSLNQPQHF
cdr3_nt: TGTGCCAGTAGTATAGGCTCCCTCAATCAGCCCCAGCATTTT

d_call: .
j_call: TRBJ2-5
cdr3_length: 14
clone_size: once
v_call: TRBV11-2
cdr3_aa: CASSFDRGGETQYF
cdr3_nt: TGTGCCAGCAGCTTCGACAGGGGAGGGGAGACCCAGTACTTC

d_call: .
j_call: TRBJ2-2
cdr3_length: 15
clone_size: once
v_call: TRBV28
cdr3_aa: CASLDRPTSSGELFF
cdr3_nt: TGTGCCAGCCTCGACAGACCGACATCTTCCGGGGAGCTGTTTTTT

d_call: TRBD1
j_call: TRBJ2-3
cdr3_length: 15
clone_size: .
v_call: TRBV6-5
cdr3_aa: CASSYTGANTDTQYF
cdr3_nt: TGTGCCAGCAGTTACACAGGGGCAAACACAGATACGCAGTATTTT

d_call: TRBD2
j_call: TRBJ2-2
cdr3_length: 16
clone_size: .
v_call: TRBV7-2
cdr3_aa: CASSLFSGSSFGELFF
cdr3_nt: TGTGCCAGCAGCCTTTTTAGCGGGAGCTCTTTCGGGGAGCTGTTTTTT

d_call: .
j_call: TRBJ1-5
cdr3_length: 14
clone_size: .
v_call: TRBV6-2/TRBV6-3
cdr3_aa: CASSYVQANQPQHF
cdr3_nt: TGTGCCAGCAGTTACGTACAAGCCAATCAGCCCCAGCATTTT

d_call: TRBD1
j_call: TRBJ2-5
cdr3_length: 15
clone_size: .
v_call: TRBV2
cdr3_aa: CASRSGTGVQETQYF
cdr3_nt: TGTGCCAGCAGATCCGGGACAGGGGTTCAAGAGACCCAGTACTTC

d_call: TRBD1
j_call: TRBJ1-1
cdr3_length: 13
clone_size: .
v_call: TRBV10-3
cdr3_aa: CATLEGAGTEAFF
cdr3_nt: TGTGCCACTTTGGAGGGGGCAGGGACTGAAGCTTTCTTT

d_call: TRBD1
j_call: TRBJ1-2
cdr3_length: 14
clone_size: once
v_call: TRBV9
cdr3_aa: CASSPGQASYGYTF
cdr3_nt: TGTGCCAGCAGCCCAGGACAGGCCAGCTATGGCTACACCTTC

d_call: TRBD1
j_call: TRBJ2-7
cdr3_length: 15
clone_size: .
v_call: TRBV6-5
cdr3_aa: CASSYSTDRALEQYF
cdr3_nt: TGTGCCAGCAGTTACTCGACGGACAGGGCCCTTGAGCAGTACTTC

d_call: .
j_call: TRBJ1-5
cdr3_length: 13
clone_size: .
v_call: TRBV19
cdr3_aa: CASSLNRVQAQHF
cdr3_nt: TGTGCCAGTAGCCTAAACAGGGTACAGGCCCAGCATTTT

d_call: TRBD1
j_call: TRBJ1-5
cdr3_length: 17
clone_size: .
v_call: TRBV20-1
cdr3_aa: CSASHPLVQGIGQPQHF
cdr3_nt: TGCAGTGCTAGTCATCCCCTAGTACAGGGGATAGGTCAGCCCCAGCATTTT

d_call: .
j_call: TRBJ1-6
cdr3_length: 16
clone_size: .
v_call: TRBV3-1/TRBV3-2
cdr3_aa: CASRHTYGHDFQPLHF
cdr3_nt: TGTGCCAGCAGACATACTTACGGACATGATTTTCAACCCCTCCACTTT

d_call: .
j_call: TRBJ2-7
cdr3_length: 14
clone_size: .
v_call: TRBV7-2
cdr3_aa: CASSLFPVPYEQYF
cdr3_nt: TGTGCCAGCAGCTTATTTCCAGTTCCCTACGAGCAGTACTTC

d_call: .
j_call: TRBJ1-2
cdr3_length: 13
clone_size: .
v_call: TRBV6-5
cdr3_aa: CASRKGSGYGYTF
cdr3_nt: TGTGCCAGCAGAAAGGGGAGTGGCTATGGCTACACCTTC

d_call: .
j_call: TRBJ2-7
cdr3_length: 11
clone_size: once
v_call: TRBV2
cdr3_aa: CASRRSYEQYF
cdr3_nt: TGTGCCAGTCGACGGTCCTACGAGCAGTACTTC

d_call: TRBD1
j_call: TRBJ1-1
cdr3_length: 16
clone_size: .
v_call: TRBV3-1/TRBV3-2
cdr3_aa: CASSQHQGGMNTEAFF
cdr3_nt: TGTGCCAGCAGCCAACACCAGGGGGGAATGAACACTGAAGCTTTCTTT

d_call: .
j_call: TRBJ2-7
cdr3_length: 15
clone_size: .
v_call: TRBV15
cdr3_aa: CATTVRETFSYEQYF
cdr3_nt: TGTGCCACCACCGTTAGGGAGACCTTCTCCTACGAGCAGTACTTC

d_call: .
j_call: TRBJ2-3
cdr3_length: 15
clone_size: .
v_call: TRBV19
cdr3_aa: CASSIDRAGVDTQYF
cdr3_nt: TGTGCCAGTAGTATAGACAGGGCCGGGGTTGATACGCAGTATTTT

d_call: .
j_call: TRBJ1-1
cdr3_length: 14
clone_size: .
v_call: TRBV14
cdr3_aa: CASSQDIGETVAFF
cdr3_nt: TGTGCCAGCAGCCAAGATATCGGTGAGACAGTGGCTTTCTTT

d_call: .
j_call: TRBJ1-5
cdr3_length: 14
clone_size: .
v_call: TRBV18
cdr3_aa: CASSPPSGDQPQHF
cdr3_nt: TGTGCCAGCTCACCACCGTCTGGGGATCAGCCCCAGCATTTT

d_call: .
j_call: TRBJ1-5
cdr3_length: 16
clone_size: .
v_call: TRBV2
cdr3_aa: CASSEGQTFSNQPQHF
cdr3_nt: TGTGCCAGCAGTGAAGGGCAGACCTTTAGCAATCAGCCCCAGCATTTT

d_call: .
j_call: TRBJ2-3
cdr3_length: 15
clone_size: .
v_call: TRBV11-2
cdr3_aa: CASSPAGTPGDTQYF
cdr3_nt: TGTGCCAGCAGCCCCGCCGGGACCCCGGGTGATACGCAGTATTTT

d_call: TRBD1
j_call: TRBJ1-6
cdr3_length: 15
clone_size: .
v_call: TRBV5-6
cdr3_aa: CASSPLGGADSPLHF
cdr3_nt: TGTGCCAGCAGCCCTTTAGGGGGCGCCGATTCACCCCTCCACTTT

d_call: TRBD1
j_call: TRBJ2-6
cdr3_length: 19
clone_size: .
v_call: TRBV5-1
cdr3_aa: CASSPRQGVVASGANVLTF
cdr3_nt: TGCGCCAGCAGCCCAAGACAGGGAGTGGTAGCATCTGGGGCCAACGTCCTGACTTTC

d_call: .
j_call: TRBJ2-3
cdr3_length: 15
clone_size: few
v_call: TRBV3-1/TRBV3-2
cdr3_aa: CASSQGDPGTDTQYF
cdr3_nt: TGTGCCAGCAGCCAAGGGGATCCAGGCACAGATACGCAGTATTTT

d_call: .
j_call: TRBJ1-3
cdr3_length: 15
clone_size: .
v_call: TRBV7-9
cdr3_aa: CASSSGTDSGNTIYF
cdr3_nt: TGTGCCAGCAGCTCCGGGACGGACTCTGGAAACACCATATATTTT

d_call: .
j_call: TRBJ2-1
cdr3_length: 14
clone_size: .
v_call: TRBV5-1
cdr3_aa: CASSLGDSYNEQFF
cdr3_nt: TGCGCCAGCAGCTTGGGGGACTCCTACAATGAGCAGTTCTTC

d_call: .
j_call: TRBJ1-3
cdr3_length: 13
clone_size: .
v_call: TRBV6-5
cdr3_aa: CATSGSSGNTIYF
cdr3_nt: TGTGCCACGTCCGGTAGCTCTGGAAACACCATATATTTT

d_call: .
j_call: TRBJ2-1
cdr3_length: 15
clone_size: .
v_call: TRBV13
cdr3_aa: CASSLAGITYNEQFF
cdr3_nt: TGTGCCAGCAGCTTAGCAGGGATCACCTACAATGAGCAGTTCTTC

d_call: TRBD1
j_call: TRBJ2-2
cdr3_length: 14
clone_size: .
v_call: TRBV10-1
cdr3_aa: CATTGQAHTGELFF
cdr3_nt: TGCGCCACCACGGGACAGGCGCACACCGGGGAGCTGTTTTTT

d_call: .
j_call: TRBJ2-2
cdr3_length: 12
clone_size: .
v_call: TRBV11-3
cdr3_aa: CASSEGGGELFF
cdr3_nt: TGTGCCAGCAGCGAAGGGGGCGGGGAGCTGTTTTTT

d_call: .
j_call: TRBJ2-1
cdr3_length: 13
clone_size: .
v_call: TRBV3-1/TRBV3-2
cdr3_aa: CASSQDFADEQFF
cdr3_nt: TGTGCCAGCAGCCAAGATTTCGCTGATGAGCAGTTCTTC

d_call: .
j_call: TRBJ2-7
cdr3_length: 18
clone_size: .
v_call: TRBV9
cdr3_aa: CASSVAPRGRETPYEQYF
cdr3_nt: TGTGCCAGCAGCGTCGCACCACGGGGTAGAGAAACCCCCTACGAGCAGTACTTC

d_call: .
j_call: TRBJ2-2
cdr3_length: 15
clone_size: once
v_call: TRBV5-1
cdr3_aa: CASSLAGAEHGELFF
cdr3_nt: TGCGCCAGCAGCTTGGCAGGGGCGGAACACGGGGAGCTGTTTTTT

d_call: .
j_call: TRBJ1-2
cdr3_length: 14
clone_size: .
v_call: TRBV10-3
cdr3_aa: CAISESVQNYGYTF
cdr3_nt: TGTGCCATCAGTGAGTCGGTACAGAACTATGGCTACACCTTC

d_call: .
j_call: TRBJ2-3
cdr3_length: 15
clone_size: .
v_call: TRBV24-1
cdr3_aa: CATSDLSRGGDTQYF
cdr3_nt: TGTGCCACCAGTGATTTGAGCAGGGGAGGCGATACGCAGTATTTT

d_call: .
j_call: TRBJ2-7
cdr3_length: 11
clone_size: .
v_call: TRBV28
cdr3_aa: CASSTRPEQYF
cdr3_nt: TGTGCCAGCAGTACCCGTCCCGAGCAGTACTTC

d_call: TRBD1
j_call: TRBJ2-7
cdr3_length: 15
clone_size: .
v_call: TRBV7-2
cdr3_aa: CASSSQWGQAYEQYF
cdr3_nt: TGTGCCAGCAGCTCCCAATGGGGACAGGCCTACGAGCAGTACTTC

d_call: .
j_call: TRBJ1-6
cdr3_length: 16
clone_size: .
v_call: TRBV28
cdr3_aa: CASSPWGSSYNSPLHF
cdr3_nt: TGTGCCAGCAGTCCCTGGGGGAGCTCCTATAATTCACCCCTCCACTTT

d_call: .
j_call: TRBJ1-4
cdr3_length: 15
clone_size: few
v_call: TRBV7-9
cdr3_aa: CASSLRGHHSEELFF
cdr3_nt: TGTGCCAGCAGCTTACGGGGACACCACTCGGAGGAACTGTTTTTT

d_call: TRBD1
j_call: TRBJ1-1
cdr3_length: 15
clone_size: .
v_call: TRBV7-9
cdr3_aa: CASSLVTGMNTEAFF
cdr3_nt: TGTGCCAGCAGCTTAGTGACAGGGATGAACACTGAAGCTTTCTTT

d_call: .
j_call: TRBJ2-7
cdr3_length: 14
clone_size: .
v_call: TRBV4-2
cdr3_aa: CASSPDAGTYEQYF
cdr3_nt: TGTGCCAGCAGCCCCGATGCGGGGACATACGAGCAGTACTTC

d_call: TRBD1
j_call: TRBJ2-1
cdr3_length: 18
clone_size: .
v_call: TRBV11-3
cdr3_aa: CASSLGQGAGYLGNEQFF
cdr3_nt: TGTGCCAGCAGCTTAGGGCAGGGGGCCGGTTACTTAGGCAATGAGCAGTTCTTC

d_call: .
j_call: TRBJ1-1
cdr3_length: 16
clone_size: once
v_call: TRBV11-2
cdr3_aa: CASSLGFGDTNTEAFF
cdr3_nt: TGTGCCAGCAGCTTAGGGTTCGGGGATACGAACACTGAAGCTTTCTTT

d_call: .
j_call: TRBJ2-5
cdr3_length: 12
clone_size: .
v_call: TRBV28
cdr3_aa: CASSAGKETQYF
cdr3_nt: TGTGCCAGCAGCGCGGGGAAAGAGACCCAGTACTTC

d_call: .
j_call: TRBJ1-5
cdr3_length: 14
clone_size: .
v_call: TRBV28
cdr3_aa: CASRRGVSYQPQHF
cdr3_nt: TGTGCCAGCAGGCGGGGGGTTTCCTATCAGCCCCAGCATTTT

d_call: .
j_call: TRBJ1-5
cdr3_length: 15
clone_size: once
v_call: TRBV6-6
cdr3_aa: CASSYSQFSNQPQHF
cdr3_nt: TGTGCCAGCAGTTATTCTCAGTTTAGCAATCAGCCCCAGCATTTT

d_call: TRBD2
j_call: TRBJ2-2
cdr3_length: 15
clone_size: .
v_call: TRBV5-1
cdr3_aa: CASSSLTSFTGELFF
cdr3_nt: TGCGCCAGCAGCTCTCTGACTAGCTTCACCGGGGAGCTGTTTTTT

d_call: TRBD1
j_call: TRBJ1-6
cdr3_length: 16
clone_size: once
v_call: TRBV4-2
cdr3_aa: CASSRAGGFGNSPLHF
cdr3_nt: TGTGCCAGCAGCCGAGCAGGGGGATTCGGTAATTCACCCCTCCACTTT

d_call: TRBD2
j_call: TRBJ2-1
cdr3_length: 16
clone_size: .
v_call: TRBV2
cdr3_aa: CASSGLAGGRGSEQFF
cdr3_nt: TGTGCCAGCAGTGGACTAGCGGGAGGCCGAGGGAGTGAGCAGTTCTTC

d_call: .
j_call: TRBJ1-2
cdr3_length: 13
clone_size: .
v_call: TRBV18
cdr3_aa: CASSNDRNYGYTF
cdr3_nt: TGTGCCAGCTCAAACGATAGGAACTATGGCTACACCTTC

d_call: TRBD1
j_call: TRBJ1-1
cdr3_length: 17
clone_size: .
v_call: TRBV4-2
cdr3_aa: CASSQGTGGVLNTEAFF
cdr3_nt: TGTGCCAGCAGCCAAGGGACAGGGGGAGTTCTGAACACTGAAGCTTTCTTT